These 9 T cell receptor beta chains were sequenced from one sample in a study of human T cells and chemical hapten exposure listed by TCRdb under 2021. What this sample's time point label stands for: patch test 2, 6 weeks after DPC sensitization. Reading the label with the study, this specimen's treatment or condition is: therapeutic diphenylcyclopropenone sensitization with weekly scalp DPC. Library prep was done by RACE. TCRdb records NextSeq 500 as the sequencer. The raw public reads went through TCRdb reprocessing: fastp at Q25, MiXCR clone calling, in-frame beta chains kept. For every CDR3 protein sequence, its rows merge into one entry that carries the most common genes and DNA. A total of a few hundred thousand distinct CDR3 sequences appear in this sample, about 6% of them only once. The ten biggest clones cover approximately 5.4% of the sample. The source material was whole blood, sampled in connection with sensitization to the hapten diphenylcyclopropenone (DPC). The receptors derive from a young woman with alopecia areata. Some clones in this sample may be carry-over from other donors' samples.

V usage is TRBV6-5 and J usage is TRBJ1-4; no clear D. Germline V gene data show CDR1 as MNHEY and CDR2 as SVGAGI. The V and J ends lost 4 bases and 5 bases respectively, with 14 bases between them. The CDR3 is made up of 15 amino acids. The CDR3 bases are TGTGCCAGCAGTTCCCAGGCGGCCCTGAATGAAAAACTGTTTTTT. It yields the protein CASSSQAALNEKLFF.

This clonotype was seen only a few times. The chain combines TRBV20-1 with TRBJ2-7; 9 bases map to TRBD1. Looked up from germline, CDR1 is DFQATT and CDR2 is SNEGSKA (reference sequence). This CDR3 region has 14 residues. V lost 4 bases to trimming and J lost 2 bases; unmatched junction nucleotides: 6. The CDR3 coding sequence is TGCAGTGCTAACAGACAGGGGGGGCCCTACGAGCAGTACTTC. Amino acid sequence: CSANRQGGPYEQYF.

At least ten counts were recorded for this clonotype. The CDR3: CSATKGAAQPQHF. For the CDR3, the DNA is TGCAGTGCTACAAAGGGGGCGGCTCAGCCCCAGCATTTT. This chain joins TRBV20-1 and TRBJ1-5; 7 positions match TRBD1. The CDR3 is 13 residues long. Unmatched junction bases numbered 6, after V lost 4 bases and J lost 6 bases. CDR1 is DFQATT and CDR2 is SNEGSKA in the germline V gene (reference sequence).

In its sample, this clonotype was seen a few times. The CDR3 sequence: CASSSTQPQHF. The DNA for the CDR3 is TGTGCCAGCAGTTCAACTCAGCCCCAGCATTTT. The chain employs TRBV28 and TRBJ1-5, with no clear D. Germline V gene sequence: CDR1 MDHEN, CDR2 SYDVKM. The CDR3 loop spans 11 amino acids. V dropped 4 bases and J dropped 6 bases, with 4 bases sitting between them.

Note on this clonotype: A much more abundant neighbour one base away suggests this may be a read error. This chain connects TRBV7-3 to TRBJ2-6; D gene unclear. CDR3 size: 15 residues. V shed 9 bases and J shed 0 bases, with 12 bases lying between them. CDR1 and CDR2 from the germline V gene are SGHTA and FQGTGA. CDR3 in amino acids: CARSPDGSGANVLTF. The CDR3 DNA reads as TGTGCCAGGAGCCCCGACGGCTCTGGGGCCAACGTCCTGACTTTC.

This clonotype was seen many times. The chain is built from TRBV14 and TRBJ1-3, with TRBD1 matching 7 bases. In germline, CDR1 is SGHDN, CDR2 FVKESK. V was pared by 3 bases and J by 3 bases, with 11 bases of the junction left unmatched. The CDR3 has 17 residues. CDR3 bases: TGTGCCAGCAGCCACCGACAGGGCGAGGTCTTTGGAAACACCATATATTTT. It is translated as CASSHRQGEVFGNTIYF.

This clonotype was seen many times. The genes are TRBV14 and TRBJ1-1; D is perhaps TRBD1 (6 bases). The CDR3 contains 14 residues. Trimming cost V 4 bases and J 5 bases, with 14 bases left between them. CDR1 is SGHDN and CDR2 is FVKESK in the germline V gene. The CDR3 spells CASSRGQRKTEAFF. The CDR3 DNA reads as TGTGCCAGCAGCCGTGGACAGCGGAAAACTGAAGCTTTCTTT.

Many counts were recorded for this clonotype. CDR3 residues: CATSRGGTYNEQFF. As DNA, the CDR3 is TGTGCCACCAGTCGGGGGGGGACCTACAATGAGCAGTTCTTC. The rearrangement uses TRBV24-1 and TRBJ2-1, with 8 bases fitting TRBD2. The CDR3 is made up of 14 amino acids. J was trimmed by 2 bases and V by 6 bases; bases with no gene match: 2. Per the germline V gene, CDR1 is KGHDR and CDR2 is SFDVKD.

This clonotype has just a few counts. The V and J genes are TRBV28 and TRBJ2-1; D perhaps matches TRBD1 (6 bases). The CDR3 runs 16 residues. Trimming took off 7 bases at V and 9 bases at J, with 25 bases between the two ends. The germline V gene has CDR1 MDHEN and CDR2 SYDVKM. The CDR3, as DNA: TGTGCCAGCAACCTAAACAGGGTTATGTCCGCGGGTGAGCAGTTCTTC. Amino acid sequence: CASNLNRVMSAGEQFF.